The clone carrying this T cell receptor (beta chain) was seen once. Method: immunoSEQ multiplex PCR; TCRdb's copy keeps in-frame clones and lacks some. Of approximately 190,000 clones listed, around 87% are singletons. The source of the sample is a study of T cell responses to AZD1222 COVID-19 vaccine. Germline V gene data show CDR1 as LNHDA and CDR2 as SQIVND (reference sequence). The CDR3 is 12 amino acids. Trimming took off 11 bases at V and 1 base at J, with 11 bases between the two ends. This sequence joins TRBV19 and TRBJ1-1, with D uncertain. This sample comprised peripheral blood, obtained on day 0 of MenACWY control vaccination. The clonotype was recovered from an adult in good health. CDR3 DNA sequence: TGTGCCTCCGATTCCGGGAACACTGAAGCTTTCTTT. Translation gives CASDSGNTEAFF.